The clone carrying this T cell receptor (beta chain) was recorded a few times. The data derive from a study of beta chain features in type 1 diabetes. Reverse transcribing all isolated RNA meant expressed TCRB transcripts were sequenced. Measured with immunoSEQ multiplex PCR; TCRdb has only the in-frame clones, and not every one. The data contain 250,000 to 350,000 clones, around 15% of them singletons. Trimming took 5 bases from V and 0 from J, leaving 9 bases between them. The V gene's germline CDR1 is SGHTA and CDR2 FQGNSA. The CDR3 has 14 amino acids. Sequencing was carried out using central memory CD4+ T cells from blood. The sequence derives from a young man in good health. The chain recombines TRBV7-2 with TRBJ2-3; maybe TRBD2 (6 bases). The DNA of the CDR3 is TGTGCCAGCAGCCCAGGGACTAGCACAGATACGCAGTATTTT. It translates to CASSPGTSTDTQYF.